These 2 T cell receptor beta chains share one sample of origin, sequenced in a study of T cell repertoires in ileal Crohn's disease. Time point described: neoterminal ileum biopsy at postoperative endoscopy, about 6 months after surgery. Method: immunoSEQ multiplex PCR; TCRdb's copy keeps in-frame clones and lacks some. In the table there are some 15,000 clones, over 70% of which are singletons. Sequencing input: ileal tissue. The receptors were gathered from an adult with Crohn's disease.

This chain joins TRBV6-5 and TRBJ2-5; TRBD2 is a possible D gene (5 bases). Germline assignment: CDR1 MNHEY and CDR2 SVGAGI. This CDR3 spans 12 amino acids. Trimming shortened V by 4 bases and J by 5 bases, and 8 bases separated the two germline ends. CDR3: CASSWTGETQYF. CDR3 DNA: TGTGCCAGCAGTTGGACTGGGGAGACCCAGTACTTC.

This chain uses TRBV18 with TRBJ2-2; TRBD1 is a possible D gene (5 bases). Germline assignment: CDR1 KGHSH and CDR2 LQKENI. V lost 3 bases to trimming and J lost 3 bases, with 17 bases between them. The CDR3 sequence is 17 residues long. CDR3 region: CASSPAERGSYTGELFF. DNA of the CDR3: TGTGCCAGCTCACCCGCTGAAAGGGGATCCTACACCGGGGAGCTGTTTTTT.